A single T cell receptor beta chain is shown here with its context. These data are taken from a study of T-cell memory formation after mild COVID-19. Constant-segment-primed 5'RACE gave TCR alpha and TCR beta cDNA libraries with sample barcodes and UMIs. Via MiXCR, TCRdb re-called the 5' RACE reads, giving one row per CDR3 protein. The data show more than 350,000 distinct CDR3 sequences, with approximately 15% seen just once and under 25% held by the top ten. CDR3 length: 15 residues. From germline, CDR1 is LNHDA and CDR2 SQIVND (reference sequence). V trimming: 5 bases; J trimming: 5 bases; junction bases outside the gene matches: 5.

The receptor was derived from a man younger than 35 who had mild COVID-19 (a few samples of this study predate the infection). Cell type and time point are not known. Sequencing used PBMCs or a T cell subset sorted from them (not recorded which). The J gene is TRBJ2-2, the V gene TRBV19; TRBD2 aligns across 10 bases. CDR3 sequence (DNA): TGTGCCAGTAGTGTTGTACTAGCGGGGACCGGGGAGCTGTTTTTT. Translating gives CASSVVLAGTGELFF.